What follows are 23 T cell receptor beta chains derived from one specimen sequenced in a study of CD4 T cells in relation to SARS-CoV-2 and coronaviruses. This table comes from immunoSEQ multiplex PCR, and its TCRdb copy is limited to in-frame clones, with some not included. The table lists about 37,000 clones, roughly 88% of them singletons. The specimen sequenced was memory CD4+ T cells from PBMCs. The source is an adult with COVID-19.

CDR3 DNA: TGTGCCAGTAGTATTGACGGACAGGGTGGTTCACCCCTCCACTTT. Its protein product is CASSIDGQGGSPLHF. The genes are TRBV19 and TRBJ1-6, with TRBD1 matching 8 bases. V dropped 3 bases and J dropped 9; count of bases not matched to a gene: 7. This CDR3 is 15 amino acids long. CDR1 and CDR2 from the germline V gene are LNHDA and SQIVND (reference sequence).

This rearrangement joins TRBV11-2 to TRBJ2-7; maybe TRBD2 (7 bases). V was shortened by 2 bases and J by 0 bases, with 14 bases between the two germline ends. The germline V gene has CDR1 SGHAT and CDR2 FQNNGV. The length of the CDR3 is 16 residues. CDR3 residues: CASSLTGSGVSYEQYF. The DNA for the CDR3 is TGTGCCAGCAGCTTAACAGGGAGCGGGGTCTCCTACGAGCAGTACTTC.

The chain carries TRBV4-2 and TRBJ2-5; 8 nucleotides align to TRBD2. Trimming took 1 base from V and 5 from J; bases not matched to a gene: 12. The CDR3 length is 17 residues. Germline CDR1 reads LGHNA; CDR2 reads YNFKEQ. CDR3 DNA sequence: TGTGCCAGCAGCCAAGTGCTTGGACTAGCTTGGGGGGAGACCCAGTACTTC. Amino acid sequence: CASSQVLGLAWGETQYF.

The V call is TRBV5-4, the J call TRBJ2-3, with D perhaps TRBD2 (5 bases). Germline V gene lookup returns CDR1 SGHNT and CDR2 YYREEE (reference sequence). The CDR3 consists of 14 residues. The germline V and J ends were trimmed by 4 bases and 6 bases, with 15 bases remaining between them. The CDR3 DNA is TGTGCCAGCAGCCGAGCTATCCCGGGGGATACGCAGTATTTT. It encodes CASSRAIPGDTQYF.

Regarding this clone: Other nucleotide sequences from this sample produce the same CDR3. The chain links TRBV18 to TRBJ2-5, with 9 bases identical to TRBD2. V gave up 1 base and J gave up 5 bases; unmatched junction bases: 5. The CDR3 runs 15 residues. The germline V gene has CDR1 KGHSH and CDR2 LQKENI. CDR3 coding DNA: TGTGCCAGCTCACCACTAGCGGGAGAGGGGGAGACCCAGTACTTC. It specifies CASSPLAGEGETQYF.

This rearrangement joins TRBV6-4 to TRBJ2-3; D gene unclear. Trimming took 0 bases from V and 0 from J, leaving 4 bases between them. CDR1 MRHNA and CDR2 SNTAGT come from the germline V gene. CDR3 length: 14 residues. The DNA of the CDR3 is TGTGCCAGCAGTGACTCGGACAGCACAGATACGCAGTATTTT. Protein product: CASSDSDSTDTQYF.

The chain carries TRBV7-9 and TRBJ1-4, with 8 bases fitting TRBD1. Germline V CDR1 and CDR2: SEHNR, FQNEAQ (reference sequence). This CDR3 is built from 14 residues. Trimming at V came to 4 bases and at J to 7 bases, leaving 5 bases not matched to a gene. The CDR3 DNA is TGTGCCAGCAGCTCGGACAGGGATGGTGAAAAACTGTTTTTT. This codes for CASSSDRDGEKLFF.

This clone was observed a few times. The V call is TRBV5-1, the J call TRBJ1-2, with D perhaps matching TRBD1 (5 bases). Germline values: CDR1 SGHRS, CDR2 YFSETQ. The V end was cut by 0 bases, the J end by 4 bases, with 16 bases between. There are 16 residues in the CDR3. CDR3 amino acids: CASSLGVSGRGYGYTF. The CDR3 DNA sequence: TGCGCCAGCAGCTTGGGAGTATCGGGTAGGGGCTATGGCTACACCTTC.

The chain couples TRBV5-4 to TRBJ2-1, with no clear D. Trimming removed 0 bases from V and 6 bases from J, with 7 bases in between. The CDR3 runs 13 residues. The germline gives CDR1 SGHNT, CDR2 YYREEE (reference sequence). CDR3 loop: CASSLVPANEQFF. In nucleotides, the CDR3 is TGTGCCAGCAGCTTGGTCCCTGCCAATGAGCAGTTCTTC.

J is TRBJ1-1 and V is TRBV2; D gene unclear. V lost 3 bases to trimming and J lost 0 bases, with 8 bases between them. Germline-derived CDR1 and CDR2 are SNHLY and FYNNEI. CDR3 length equals 14 residues. CDR3 DNA sequence: TGTGCCAGCAGTGATCAAGGGCTGAACACTGAAGCTTTCTTT. Protein: CASSDQGLNTEAFF.

V is TRBV28 and J is TRBJ2-3, with 9 bases lining up with TRBD1. The CDR3 extends over 16 amino acids. Germline values: CDR1 MDHEN, CDR2 SYDVKM. With 4 bases clipped from V and 4 bases from J, the junction kept 9 bases outside the gene matches. CDR3 in DNA: TGTGCCAGCAGTTCACACGGACAGGGGTTATCAGATACGCAGTATTTT. This translates into CASSSHGQGLSDTQYF.

This rearrangement joins TRBV7-2 to TRBJ1-5; D gene ambiguous. Deletions cut 5 bases from V and 3 bases from J, with 8 bases between. The CDR3 totals 13 residues. Germline CDR1 is SGHTA and CDR2 is FQGNSA. CDR3 residues: CASSPWANQPQHF. For the CDR3, the DNA is TGTGCCAGCAGCCCCTGGGCCAATCAGCCCCAGCATTTT.

The rearrangement joins TRBV2 to TRBJ2-5; D gene uncertain. Trimming took off 3 bases at V and 2 bases at J, with 10 bases between the two ends. The CDR3 is made up of 14 amino acids. Germline V gene sequence: CDR1 SNHLY, CDR2 FYNNEI. CDR3 residues: CASSEKHVQETQYF. Written as DNA, the CDR3 is TGTGCCAGCAGTGAGAAGCACGTACAAGAGACCCAGTACTTC.

This chain joins TRBV6-5 and TRBJ1-4; D possibly corresponds to TRBD1 (6 bases). CDR1 is MNHEY and CDR2 is SVGAGI in the germline V gene. The length of the CDR3 is 15 residues. Between the trimmed V and J ends, which lost 0 bases and 4 bases, there was a span of 9 bases. The DNA of the CDR3 is TGTGCCAGCAGTTACTCGAACAGGGATAATGAAAAACTGTTTTTT. Residues: CASSYSNRDNEKLFF.

This chain connects TRBV18 to TRBJ2-7, with 7 bases aligning to TRBD2. Trimming removed 6 bases from V and 6 bases from J; junction bases left unmatched: 11. CDR1 is KGHSH, CDR2 LQKENI, per germline. This CDR3 contains 14 residues. The CDR3 spells CASSSTGEGLEQYF. The CDR3, as DNA: TGTGCCAGCTCGTCCACCGGGGAGGGCCTCGAGCAGTACTTC.

This chain joins TRBV11-2 and TRBJ2-7; 7 bases map to TRBD1. Germline V gene lookup returns CDR1 SGHAT and CDR2 FQNNGV. The CDR3 loop spans 14 amino acids. Losses at the gene ends were 2 bases for V and 3 bases for J; bases not matched to a gene: 4. The DNA of the CDR3 is TGTGCCAGCAGCTTACACGGACAGGACTACGAGCAGTACTTC. This sequence encodes CASSLHGQDYEQYF. Full variable domain (outside the CDR3, taken from reference TRBV11-2 and TRBJ2-7): EAGVAQSPRYKIIEKRQSVAFWCNPISGHATLYWYQQILGQGPKLLIQFQNNGVVDDSQLPKDRFSAERLKGVDSTLKIQPAKLEDSAVYLCASSLHGQDYEQYFGPGTRLTVT.

The genes are TRBV28 and TRBJ1-2, with D tentatively TRBD1 (5 bases). Germline-derived CDR1 and CDR2 are MDHEN and SYDVKM. V lost 3 bases to trimming and J lost 4 bases, with 12 bases between them. There are 14 residues in the CDR3. The CDR3 reads CASSLGLFGYGYTF. In DNA, the CDR3 is TGTGCCAGCAGTTTGGGGCTTTTCGGCTATGGCTACACCTTC.

The chain is built from TRBV30 and TRBJ1-4; D uncertain. Trimming shortened V by 1 base and J by 5 bases, and 17 bases separated the two germline ends. The CDR3 contains 16 residues. CDR1 and CDR2 (germline): GTSNPN, SVGIG (reference sequence). The CDR3 loop is CAWSGAGGQENEKLFF. The CDR3 coding sequence is TGTGCCTGGAGTGGCGCAGGTGGCCAAGAAAATGAAAAACTGTTTTTT.

The chain uses TRBV28 and TRBJ2-5; the match to TRBD2 covers 7 bases. With 2 bases clipped from V and 2 bases from J, the junction kept 8 bases outside the gene matches. Per germline, CDR1 MDHEN and CDR2 SYDVKM. The CDR3 spans 16 residues. CDR3 nucleotide sequence: TGTGCCAGCAGTTTAATTGGGCTAGCGGAACAAGAGACCCAGTACTTC. Encoded protein: CASSLIGLAEQETQYF.

This clone was recorded only once. The chain uses TRBV5-1 and TRBJ2-3; 10 bases are shared with TRBD2. Per the germline V gene, CDR1 is SGHRS and CDR2 is YFSETQ. Trimming removed 0 bases from V and 4 bases from J; junction bases left unmatched: 5. This CDR3 has 16 residues. The CDR3 is CASSLAPSGRADTQYF. DNA of the CDR3: TGCGCCAGCAGCTTGGCCCCGAGCGGGAGGGCAGATACGCAGTATTTT.

The V and J genes are TRBV30 and TRBJ2-5; TRBD1 might be the D (5 bases). The CDR3 extends over 14 amino acids. Trimming took off 2 bases at V and 5 bases at J, with 15 bases between the two ends. CDR1 is GTSNPN and CDR2 is SVGIG in the germline V gene (reference sequence). CDR3 sequence (DNA): TGTGCCTGGAGTCGGCCCTCGACAGTGGAGACCCAGTACTTC. Residues: CAWSRPSTVETQYF.

V is TRBV5-1 and J is TRBJ2-7, with 7 bases matching TRBD1. Trimming removed 4 bases from V and 4 bases from J; junction bases left unmatched: 8. The germline V gene has CDR1 SGHRS and CDR2 YFSETQ. There are 14 residues in the CDR3. CDR3 sequence reads: CASSLGTETYEQYF. In DNA form, the CDR3 reads TGCGCCAGCAGCCTTGGGACAGAAACATACGAGCAGTACTTC.

V usage is TRBV5-1 and J usage is TRBJ1-1; TRBD1 matches 7 bases. With 0 bases clipped from V and 8 bases from J, the junction kept 4 bases outside the gene matches. Germline-derived CDR1 and CDR2 are SGHRS and YFSETQ. This CDR3 has 13 amino acids. The CDR3 nucleotides are TGCGCCAGCAGCTTGGGTCAGGGGGGGGAAGCTTTCTTT. Its translation is CASSLGQGGEAFF.